A single sample is the source of the 7 T cell receptor beta chains below, sequenced in a study of blood T cell repertoires in COVID-19 (TCRdb year 2020). The library relied on the immunoSEQ multiplex PCR assay. TCRdb took this table from immuneACCESS and kept in-frame rearrangements with V and J called. Such tables lack part of the clones; where checked against another copy, unresolved V genes explain under half of the gap, and the rest is unexplained. This sample has around 83,000 clones in its table, and approximately 87% of those were observed once. Approximately 14% of the sample is in the top ten clones. The sample consisted of peripheral blood. These receptors all come from a woman between 65 and 79 years old with acute or convalescent COVID-19.

The J gene is TRBJ2-2, the V gene TRBV24-1, with 7 bases identical to TRBD1. J gave up 6 bases and V 8 bases, and 5 bases lay outside the gene matches. CDR1 and CDR2 (germline): KGHDR, SFDVKD. The CDR3 has 13 residues. CDR3 sequence (DNA): TGTGCCACCATGCAGGGGGTTGCCGGGGAGCTGTTTTTT. Protein: CATMQGVAGELFF.

This chain connects TRBV21-1 to TRBJ2-7; whether TRBD1, the table's D call, matches the DNA was not checked. TRBV21-1 is flagged as a pseudogene. This CDR3 contains 18 residues. The CDR3 nucleotides are TGTGCCAGCAGCACAGGGACAGGGGGCCCCTTCAACTCTTACGAGCAGTACGTC. Translation: CASSTGTGGPFNSYEQYV.

The table lists this clone with a count of one. The chain has TRBV11-2 and TRBJ2-1, with 7 bases fitting TRBD1. V dropped 5 bases and J dropped 9; count of bases not matched to a gene: 13. Germline loops: CDR1 SGHAT, CDR2 FQNNGV. The CDR3 extends over 15 amino acids. The CDR3: CASSPNTGTVIEQFF. In nucleotides, the CDR3 is TGTGCCAGCAGCCCTAATACCGGGACAGTCATTGAGCAGTTCTTC.

The chain joins TRBV6-2 or TRBV6-3 to TRBJ1-1, with D possibly being TRBD1 (5 bases). This CDR3 comprises 13 residues. Germline CDR1 and CDR2: MNHEY and SVGEGT. The V end lost 5 bases, the J end lost 11 bases, and 18 bases lay between the germline ends. CDR3 coding DNA: TGTGCCAGCAGTCCCGTCGCGCGGGGGTCGGCTTTCTTT. This codes for CASSPVARGSAFF.

This chain links TRBV4-3 with TRBJ2-1; TRBD2 matches 7 bases. CDR1 LGHNA and CDR2 YSLEER come from the germline V gene. This CDR3 region has 16 residues. Trimming at V came to 0 bases and at J to 2 bases, leaving 4 bases not matched to a gene. In DNA, the CDR3 is TGCGCCAGCAGCCAAGATCGTCGGGGGGCCTACAATGAGCAGTTCTTC. Residues: CASSQDRRGAYNEQFF.

The chain carries TRBV19 and TRBJ1-4; D is unresolved. Germline CDR1 reads LNHDA; CDR2 reads SQIVND (reference sequence). The CDR3 extends over 14 amino acids. V shed 4 bases and J shed 4 bases, with 10 bases lying between them. CDR3 bases: TGTGCCAGTAGTAACGCAGGCCGTAATGAAAAACTGTTTTTT. Translation: CASSNAGRNEKLFF.

The chain combines TRBV6-5 with TRBJ1-1; 10 nucleotides agree with TRBD1. There are 15 residues in the CDR3. The junction had 10 bases not matched to a gene; V was cut back by 7 bases and J by 5 bases. Germline values: CDR1 MNHEY, CDR2 SVGAGI. CDR3 residues: CASTLTGTGATEAFF. The CDR3 nucleotides are TGTGCCAGCACCCTAACCGGGACAGGGGCTACTGAAGCTTTCTTT.